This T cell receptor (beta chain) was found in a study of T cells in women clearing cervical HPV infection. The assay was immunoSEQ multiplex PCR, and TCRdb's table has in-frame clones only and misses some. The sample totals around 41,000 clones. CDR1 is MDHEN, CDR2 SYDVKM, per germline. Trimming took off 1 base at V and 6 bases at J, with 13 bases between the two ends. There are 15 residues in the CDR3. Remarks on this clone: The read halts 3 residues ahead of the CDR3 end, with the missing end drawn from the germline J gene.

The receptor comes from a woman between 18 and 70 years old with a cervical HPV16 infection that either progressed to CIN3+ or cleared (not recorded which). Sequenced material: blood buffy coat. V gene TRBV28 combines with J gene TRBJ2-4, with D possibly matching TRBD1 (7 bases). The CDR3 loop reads CASSLSPRGVNIQYF. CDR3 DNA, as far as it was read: TGTGCCAGCAGTTTATCCCCCAGGGGGGTAAACATT.